Below, 16 T cell receptor beta chains from the same sample are listed, as sequenced in a study of cytotoxic CD8 clonotypes in ibrutinib-treated CLL. The table came from immunoSEQ multiplex PCR; TCRdb's copy has only in-frame clones and leaves some out. Of roughly 200,000 clones listed, roughly three quarters are singletons. Sequencing was performed on PBMCs, taken after 12 months of ibrutinib treatment. The receptors derive from a human donor with chronic lymphocytic leukemia.

This rearrangement joins TRBV18 to TRBJ1-1, with D possibly matching TRBD1 (5 bases). The V and J ends lost 4 bases and 3 bases respectively, with 12 bases between them. The CDR3 totals 14 residues. Germline CDR1 reads KGHSH; CDR2 reads LQKENI. This CDR3 is CASSRGIRDTEAFF. The CDR3 DNA reads as TGTGCCAGCTCACGGGGCATTAGGGACACTGAAGCTTTCTTT.

This chain links TRBV15 with TRBJ1-5; D call uncertain. CDR1 and CDR2 (germline): LNHNV, YYDKDF (reference sequence). V was clipped by 0 bases and J by 6 bases, with 9 bases between them. The CDR3 totals 14 residues. CDR3 bases: TGTGCCACCAGCAGAGAAGAGAGGAGTCAGCCCCAGCATTTT. Amino acids: CATSREERSQPQHF.

This clone was counted a single time. This chain links TRBV30 with TRBJ1-1; possibly TRBD1 for D (5 bases). Germline-derived CDR1 and CDR2 are GTSNPN and SVGIG (reference sequence). This CDR3 region has 12 residues. Trimming stripped 3 bases from V and 5 bases from J, with 10 bases between. The CDR3 here is CAWSREATEAFF. CDR3 nucleotide sequence: TGTGCCTGGAGCAGGGAGGCTACTGAAGCTTTCTTT.

V is TRBV4-3 and J is TRBJ1-4; D may be TRBD1 (6 bases). The V end lost 2 bases, the J end lost 7 bases, and 14 bases lay between the germline ends. Germline assignment: CDR1 LGHNA and CDR2 YSLEER. The CDR3 has 15 amino acids. CDR3 nucleotide sequence: TGCGCCAGCAGCCAACAACAGGGAAGTGTTGAAAAACTGTTTTTT. Translation: CASSQQQGSVEKLFF.

This clone was observed a single time. The CDR3 spells CASSRGGSGDNEQFF. The CDR3, as DNA: TGTGCCAGCAGCCGTGGGGGTAGCGGGGACAATGAGCAGTTCTTC. This sequence joins TRBV11-2 and TRBJ2-1; TRBD2 matches 8 bases. Germline V lookup: CDR1 SGHAT, CDR2 FQNNGV. V trimming: 5 bases; J trimming: 5 bases; junction bases outside the gene matches: 8. The CDR3 is 15 residues long.

V and J are TRBV9 and TRBJ2-3; possible D gene TRBD2, 5 bases. This CDR3 contains 13 residues. Germline V gives CDR1 SGDLS, CDR2 YYNGEE. Deletions cut 4 bases from V and 7 bases from J, with 13 bases between. The chain's CDR3 is CASSSHLGNTQYF. DNA of the CDR3: TGTGCCAGCAGCTCCCACCTCGGGAATACGCAGTATTTT. Combining the CDR3 with reference TRBV9 and TRBJ2-3 gives the whole variable domain DSGVTQTPKHLITATGQRVTLRCSPRSGDLSVYWYQQSLDQGLQFLIQYYNGEERAKGNILERFSAQQFPDLHSELNLSSLELGDSALYFCASSSHLGNTQYFGPGTRLTVL.

The V call is TRBV5-1, the J call TRBJ2-5; no clear D. V was pared by 1 base and J by 5 bases, with 3 bases between. Germline V CDR1 and CDR2: SGHRS, YFSETQ. CDR3 length: 11 residues. DNA for the CDR3: TGCGCCAGCAGCTTGTGGGAGACCCAGTACTTC. Translation gives CASSLWETQYF. The full variable domain, completed using reference TRBV5-1 and TRBJ2-5, is KAGVTQTPRYLIKTRGQQVTLSCSPISGHRSVSWYQQTPGQGLQFLFEYFSETQRNKGNFPGRFSGRQFSNSRSEMNVSTLELGDSALYLCASSLWETQYFGPGTRLLVL.

The chain employs TRBV30 and TRBJ2-7; 7 bases map to TRBD2. The germline gives CDR1 GTSNPN, CDR2 SVGIG (reference sequence). V trimming: 2 bases; J trimming: 3 bases; junction bases outside the gene matches: 4. The CDR3 loop spans 13 amino acids. The CDR3 loop is CAWSLAALYEQYF. In DNA, the CDR3 is TGTGCCTGGAGTCTAGCGGCACTCTACGAGCAGTACTTC.

This rearrangement joins TRBV13 to TRBJ1-1; 8 nucleotides line up with TRBD1. The length of the CDR3 is 14 residues. V shed 7 bases, J shed 5 bases, and the junction held 9 bases outside the gene matches. Germline CDR1 and CDR2: PRHDT and FYEKMQ (reference sequence). This CDR3 is CASTSRTGRTEAFF. In nucleotides, the CDR3 is TGTGCCAGCACCTCACGGACAGGGAGGACTGAAGCTTTCTTT.

This chain connects TRBV30 to TRBJ2-7, with 9 bases fitting TRBD1. The CDR3 is 13 residues long. J gave up 3 bases and V 6 bases, and 6 bases lay outside the gene matches. Germline assignment: CDR1 GTSNPN and CDR2 SVGIG (reference sequence). The CDR3 spells CACTGQGDYEQYF. The CDR3 bases are TGTGCCTGCACGGGACAGGGTGACTACGAGCAGTACTTC.

The CDR3 region is CASSPRQDRVGGYTF. The CDR3 nucleotides read TGTGCCAGCTCACCCAGACAGGACAGGGTAGGAGGCTACACCTTC. V usage is TRBV18 and J usage is TRBJ1-2; 8 nucleotides line up with TRBD1. This CDR3 has 15 amino acids. The germline V gene has CDR1 KGHSH and CDR2 LQKENI. V gave up 3 bases and J gave up 8 bases; unmatched junction bases: 11.

The chain has TRBV30 and TRBJ2-7; perhaps D is TRBD1 or TRBD2 (5 bases each). The CDR3 is 13 residues long. V was clipped by 2 bases and J by 0 bases, with 8 bases between them. Germline CDR1 and CDR2: GTSNPN and SVGIG (reference sequence). The CDR3 sequence is CAWSKGSSYEQYF. DNA of the CDR3: TGTGCCTGGAGTAAGGGGAGCTCCTACGAGCAGTACTTC.

The V and J genes are TRBV19 and TRBJ1-1; tentatively, D is TRBD1 (6 bases). There are 15 residues in the CDR3. Looked up from germline, CDR1 is LNHDA and CDR2 is SQIVND (reference sequence). The ends were cut back, 0 bases at V and 5 bases at J, with 13 bases in the middle. CDR3 protein: CASSIEGGRETEAFF. The DNA of the CDR3 is TGTGCCAGTAGTATAGAAGGGGGGCGAGAGACTGAAGCTTTCTTT.

This clone was found a few times. The gene calls are TRBV29-1 and TRBJ1-2; no clear D gene. V lost 4 bases and J lost 6, with 6 bases in between. CDR1 is SQVTM and CDR2 is ANQGSEA in the germline V gene. The CDR3 sequence is 10 residues long. The CDR3 protein is CSVVIHGYTF. CDR3 nucleotide sequence: TGCAGCGTTGTAATCCATGGCTACACCTTC. Using reference TRBV29-1 and TRBJ1-2 for the parts outside the CDR3, the full variable domain is SAVISQKPSRDICQRGTSLTIQCQVDSQVTMMFWYRQQPGQSLTLIATANQGSEATYESGFVIDKFPISRPNLTFSTLTVSNMSPEDSSIYLCSVVIHGYTFGSGTRLTVV.

This rearrangement joins TRBV5-6 to TRBJ2-7; D may match TRBD1 or TRBD2 (6 bases each). Trimming pared 1 base from V and 3 bases from J, leaving 17 bases between. The CDR3 sequence is 16 residues long. The germline gives CDR1 SGHDT, CDR2 YYEEEE. As DNA, the CDR3 is TGTGCCAGCAGCTTGAGAGGGGGACTGGGGATCTACGAGCAGTACTTC. Protein sequence: CASSLRGGLGIYEQYF.

This clone was detected many times. V is TRBV30 and J is TRBJ2-4; the match to TRBD2 covers 9 bases. Looked up from germline, CDR1 is GTSNPN and CDR2 is SVGIG (reference sequence). With 0 bases clipped from V and 6 bases from J, the junction kept 0 bases outside the gene matches. The CDR3 sequence is 13 residues long. CDR3 residues: CAWSVAGGNIQYF. In DNA, the CDR3 is TGTGCCTGGAGTGTAGCGGGGGGAAACATTCAGTACTTC.